The 7 T cell receptor beta chains below all came from one sample that was sequenced in a study of OX40 agonist ivuxolimab in advanced cancers. The method was immunoSEQ multiplex PCR; TCRdb's version includes in-frame clones alone and lacks a portion of them. The data hold about 54,000 clones, with approximately 84% observed a single time. Sequences were derived from CD4+ or CD8+ T cells sorted from blood, sampled in a trial of the OX40 agonist ivuxolimab. These TCRs come from an adult with an advanced solid tumor such as melanoma, head and neck, liver or kidney cancer.

This clone was observed a handful of times. This rearrangement joins TRBV29-1 to TRBJ1-1; D is perhaps TRBD1 (6 bases). V was pared by 0 bases and J by 0 bases, with 11 bases between. Germline-derived CDR1 and CDR2 are SQVTM and ANQGSEA. The CDR3 extends over 15 amino acids. As DNA, the CDR3 is TGCAGCGTTGAAGAACAGGGTAGAGTGAACACTGAAGCTTTCTTT. Translated: CSVEEQGRVNTEAFF.

This sequence joins TRBV7-9 and TRBJ2-1; 9 bases fit TRBD2. The CDR3 is 18 residues long. J lost 0 bases, V lost 1 base, and 7 bases had no gene match. CDR1 and CDR2 (germline): SEHNR, FQNEAQ (reference sequence). The CDR3, as DNA: TGTGCCAGCAGCTTAGGAACTAGCGGGCTGAGCTCCTACAATGAGCAGTTCTTC. This encodes CASSLGTSGLSSYNEQFF.

Judged by abundance, this clone is medium-sized. The V call is TRBV19, the J call TRBJ2-7, with D hard to call. CDR1 is LNHDA, CDR2 SQIVND, per germline (reference sequence). The CDR3 consists of 14 residues. V was trimmed by 3 bases and J by 0 bases, leaving 9 bases between them. DNA for the CDR3: TGTGCCAGTAGTATTTCAGTGAACTCCTACGAGCAGTACTTC. It specifies CASSISVNSYEQYF.

This clone was detected only a few times. V and J are TRBV7-8 and TRBJ1-3; D might be TRBD1 (5 bases). V was clipped by 3 bases and J by 4 bases, with 13 bases between them. The CDR3 is 15 amino acids. Looked up from germline, CDR1 is SGHVS and CDR2 is FQNEAQ. Written as DNA, the CDR3 is TGTGCCAGCAGCTTGGGGGGGACCCGCGGAAACACCATATATTTT. As protein: CASSLGGTRGNTIYF.

This chain links TRBV7-2 with TRBJ2-2, with TRBD2 identical over 9 bases. The CDR3 extends over 16 amino acids. V lost 6 bases to trimming and J lost 3 bases; unmatched junction nucleotides: 8. The germline V gene has CDR1 SGHTA and CDR2 FQGNSA. The CDR3 region has the DNA TGTGCCAGCAGACCAACTAGCGGGCAATACACCGGGGAGCTGTTTTTT. Translation gives CASRPTSGQYTGELFF.

V gene TRBV6-1 combines with J gene TRBJ1-2, with a weak D call TRBD1 (5 bases). Trimming shortened V by 8 bases and J by 4 bases, and 14 bases separated the two germline ends. Germline V gene lookup returns CDR1 MNHNS and CDR2 SASEGT. The CDR3 spans 13 residues. The CDR3 nucleotides are TGTGCCAGCCCGGGACGGAGTTTCTATGGCTACACCTTC. This encodes CASPGRSFYGYTF.

The J gene is TRBJ2-7, the V gene TRBV11-2; possible D gene TRBD2, 7 bases. V lost 3 bases and J 2 bases, leaving 14 bases between the germline ends. Germline loops: CDR1 SGHAT, CDR2 FQNNGV. The CDR3 runs to 15 residues. The CDR3: CASSLEQGGPYEQYF. The CDR3 nucleotides are TGTGCCAGCAGCTTGGAACAGGGAGGGCCCTACGAGCAGTACTTC. Full variable domain (outside the CDR3, taken from reference TRBV11-2 and TRBJ2-7): EAGVAQSPRYKIIEKRQSVAFWCNPISGHATLYWYQQILGQGPKLLIQFQNNGVVDDSQLPKDRFSAERLKGVDSTLKIQPAKLEDSAVYLCASSLEQGGPYEQYFGPGTRLTVT.